These 24 T cell receptor beta chains were all obtained from the same sample, sequenced in a study of blood T cell repertoires in COVID-19. The assay was immunoSEQ multiplex PCR, and TCRdb's table has in-frame clones only and misses some. Among around 150,000 clones listed, around three quarters were seen once. Sequenced input: peripheral blood. The receptor set was obtained from a middle-aged man with active or convalescent COVID-19.

The chain recombines TRBV21-1 with TRBJ1-4. TRBV21-1 is a recognized pseudogene. This CDR3 region has 12 residues. As DNA, the CDR3 is TGTGCCAGCAGCCCCACGGGGGGTGTGAGGATTTTT. It yields the protein CASSPTGGVRIF.

This clone was found once. The gene calls are TRBV7-3 and TRBJ2-3; 7 positions agree with TRBD2. The V gene's germline CDR1 is SGHTA and CDR2 FQGTGA. The CDR3 is 13 residues long. Trimming removed 1 base from V and 6 bases from J; junction bases left unmatched: 1. In DNA form, the CDR3 reads TGTGCCAGCAGCTTAAGCGGGGGTGATACGCAGTATTTT. Translation: CASSLSGGDTQYF.

The chain employs TRBV5-1 and TRBJ1-4; possible D gene TRBD1, 5 bases. V gave up 4 bases and J gave up 0 bases, with 10 bases separating them. Germline V CDR1 and CDR2: SGHRS, YFSETQ. This CDR3 contains 15 residues. The CDR3 is CASSARTSTNEKLFF. CDR3 bases: TGCGCCAGCAGCGCTAGGACATCAACTAATGAAAAACTGTTTTTT.

The V and J genes are TRBV7-3 and TRBJ2-1; 7 nucleotides align to TRBD2. Germline assignment: CDR1 SGHTA and CDR2 FQGTGA. The CDR3 runs to 17 residues. The V segment lost 2 bases and the J segment 2 bases; nucleotides outside the gene matches: 9. The CDR3 nucleotides read TGTGCCAGCAGCTTAGGGGGGAGGGCCTCCACCTACAATGAGCAGTTCTTC. Protein: CASSLGGRASTYNEQFF.

The chain is built from TRBV7-2 and TRBJ1-1; unclear D gene. CDR3 length: 13 amino acids. Germline CDR1 SGHTA, CDR2 FQGNSA. V gave up 3 bases and J gave up 5 bases, with 10 bases separating them. The CDR3 region has the DNA TGTGCCAGCAGCTTGATTCGGTGGACTGAAGCTTTCTTT. Its protein product is CASSLIRWTEAFF. The complete variable domain, with remaining parts taken from reference TRBV7-2 and TRBJ1-1, reads GAGVSQSPSNKVTEKGKDVELRCDPISGHTALYWYRQSLGQGLEFLIYFQGNSAPDKSGLPSDRFSAERTGGSVSTLTIQRTQQEDSAVYLCASSLIRWTEAFFGQGTRLTVV.

This clone has just a few counts. V gene TRBV7-9 combines with J gene TRBJ2-6; D is unclear. Germline V gene lookup returns CDR1 SEHNR and CDR2 FQNEAQ (reference sequence). Trimming removed 5 bases at V and 1 base at J, with 12 bases between. The CDR3 totals 16 residues. The CDR3 DNA sequence: TGTGCCAGCAGCCCTACGATATGGTCTGGGGCCAACGTCCTGACTTTC. Amino acids: CASSPTIWSGANVLTF.

This clone was seen many times. The V and J genes are TRBV5-5 and TRBJ2-7; 11 bases map to TRBD2. The germline V gene encodes CDR1 SGHKS and CDR2 YYEKEE (reference sequence). There are 15 residues in the CDR3. Trimming cost V 4 bases and J 6 bases; bases outside gene matches: 9. The CDR3 nucleotides read TGTGCCAGCAGCCTAATAGCGGGAGGGTCAGGCGAGCAGTACTTC. Protein: CASSLIAGGSGEQYF.

This clone was observed a few times. The chain recombines TRBV12-5 with TRBJ1-1, with D maybe TRBD1 (5 bases). The V end lost 1 base, the J end lost 11 bases, and 11 bases lay between the germline ends. Germline V lookup: CDR1 LGHNT, CDR2 FRNRAP. The CDR3 has 12 amino acids. CDR3 nucleotide sequence: TGTGCTAGTGGTTTGGAGGGGCGACGGGCTTTCTTT. It codes for CASGLEGRRAFF.

The J gene is TRBJ2-3, the V gene TRBV19, with D possibly matching TRBD2 (5 bases). The CDR3 runs to 14 residues. V gave up 3 bases and J gave up 2 bases, with 9 bases separating them. Per germline, CDR1 LNHDA and CDR2 SQIVND (reference sequence). This chain's CDR3 is CASSIGGVTDTQYF. For the CDR3, the DNA is TGTGCCAGTAGTATCGGAGGAGTCACAGATACGCAGTATTTT.

The chain is built from TRBV19 and TRBJ2-7; no clear D. Looked up from germline, CDR1 is LNHDA and CDR2 is SQIVND (reference sequence). CDR3 size: 13 residues. The V gene lost 3 bases and the J gene lost 6 bases, with 12 bases spanning the gap. CDR3 protein: CASSIVPRAEQYF. CDR3 sequence (DNA): TGTGCCAGTAGTATCGTTCCGAGAGCCGAGCAGTACTTC.

This rearrangement joins TRBV7-6 to TRBJ1-5; D is undetermined. With the DNA end fitting TRBJ2-3 better, the J assignment may be wrong. The V gene's germline CDR1 is SGHVS and CDR2 FNYEAQ. This CDR3 has 16 residues. The CDR3 DNA is TGTGCCAGCAGCTTAGGAGGATTATATAGCAATCAGCCCCAGTATTTT. It specifies CASSLGGLYSNQPQYF.

The chain carries TRBV9 and TRBJ2-7; TRBD2 aligns across 7 bases. Germline CDR1 is SGDLS and CDR2 is YYNGEE. V lost 3 bases to trimming and J lost 0 bases; unmatched junction nucleotides: 6. The CDR3 totals 15 residues. DNA for the CDR3: TGTGCCAGCAGCGCCCGGGTAGCGGGCTCCTACGAGCAGTACTTC. Its protein is CASSARVAGSYEQYF. Complete variable domain (other parts from reference TRBV9 and TRBJ2-7): DSGVTQTPKHLITATGQRVTLRCSPRSGDLSVYWYQQSLDQGLQFLIQYYNGEERAKGNILERFSAQQFPDLHSELNLSSLELGDSALYFCASSARVAGSYEQYFGPGTRLTVT.

The chain has TRBV5-1 and TRBJ2-7, with D perhaps matching TRBD2 (6 bases). Germline loops: CDR1 SGHRS, CDR2 YFSETQ. The germline V and J ends were trimmed by 4 bases and 6 bases, with 14 bases remaining between them. This CDR3 is built from 13 residues. In DNA form, the CDR3 reads TGCGCCAGCAGCGCCTTGGGAGGATCCGAGCAGTACTTC. It translates to CASSALGGSEQYF.

The chain recombines TRBV7-8 with TRBJ1-5; maybe TRBD1 (5 bases). Germline V gene sequence: CDR1 SGHVS, CDR2 FQNEAQ. Trimming cost V 4 bases and J 7 bases, with 17 bases left between them. The CDR3 length is 15 residues. The CDR3 nucleotides read TGTGCCAGCAGCTCAGGGAGGGGTGCGGGCCAGCCCCAGCATTTT. Residues: CASSSGRGAGQPQHF.

This rearrangement joins TRBV6-1 to TRBJ2-1; no definite D call. Germline V lookup: CDR1 MNHNS, CDR2 SASEGT. CDR3 size: 12 residues. V lost 3 bases, J lost 9 bases, and 9 bases lay in between. CDR3 region: CASSDLRPEQFF. CDR3 in DNA: TGTGCCAGCAGTGATCTTCGTCCTGAGCAGTTCTTC.

The chain couples TRBV7-9 to TRBJ2-7; TRBD2 matches 8 bases. The CDR3 covers 14 residues. Germline V lookup: CDR1 SEHNR, CDR2 FQNEAQ (reference sequence). The V segment lost 7 bases and the J segment 4 bases; nucleotides outside the gene matches: 9. The CDR3 DNA follows: TGTGCCAGCAACAAAGCGGGAGAAGGATACGAGCAGTACTTC. This translates into CASNKAGEGYEQYF.

The chain recombines TRBV5-1 with TRBJ2-1, with 10 bases lining up with TRBD2. This CDR3 spans 15 amino acids. V lost 4 bases, J lost 4 bases, and 5 bases stayed unmatched. CDR1 is SGHRS and CDR2 is YFSETQ in the germline V gene. The CDR3 bases are TGCGCCAGCAGCCGGACTAGCGGAGGGTACAATGAGCAGTTCTTC. It translates to CASSRTSGGYNEQFF.

The CDR3 bases are TGTGCCACCAGTGACCGGTCCCGGGGAAGAGAGACCCAGTACTTC. This sequence encodes CATSDRSRGRETQYF. The chain has TRBV24-1 and TRBJ2-5; possible D gene TRBD2, 5 bases. The V and J ends lost 4 bases and 4 bases respectively, with 15 bases between them. CDR3 length: 15 residues. Germline V gene lookup returns CDR1 KGHDR and CDR2 SFDVKD.

This chain connects TRBV28 to TRBJ1-4; the match to TRBD1 covers 9 bases. This CDR3 comprises 15 residues. J lost 7 bases, V lost 2 bases, and 5 bases had no gene match. Germline loops: CDR1 MDHEN, CDR2 SYDVKM. The CDR3 nucleotides are TGTGCCAGCAGTTTAGGGGGACAGGGTTCTGAAAAACTGTTTTTT. This gives the protein CASSLGGQGSEKLFF.

The chain couples TRBV7-8 to TRBJ2-3, with 7 bases aligning to TRBD1. This CDR3 region has 16 residues. After removal of 3 bases from V and 7 bases from J, the junction contained 13 bases not matched to a gene. The V gene's germline CDR1 is SGHVS and CDR2 FQNEAQ. For the CDR3, the DNA is TGTGCCAGCAGCTTTGGCGATTACAGGGGTTGGAATACGCAGTATTTT. Translating gives CASSFGDYRGWNTQYF.

This rearrangement joins TRBV2 to TRBJ1-5; D is undetermined. Trimming left V 4 bases short and J 3 bases short, with 10 bases between. The CDR3 has 14 amino acids. Per germline, CDR1 SNHLY and CDR2 FYNNEI. The CDR3 loop reads CASSVGGPNQPQHF. The CDR3 nucleotides are TGTGCCAGCAGTGTTGGCGGGCCCAATCAGCCCCAGCATTTT. Variable domain in full (rest from reference TRBV2 and TRBJ1-5): EPEVTQTPSHQVTQMGQEVILRCVPISNHLYFYWYRQILGQKVEFLVSFYNNEISEKSEIFDDQFSVERPDGSNFTLKIRSTKLEDSAMYFCASSVGGPNQPQHFGDGTRLSIL.

This chain links TRBV30 with TRBJ1-4; possible D gene TRBD1, 6 bases. From germline, CDR1 is GTSNPN and CDR2 SVGIG (reference sequence). With 4 bases removed from V and 6 bases from J, the gap between germline ends came to 15 bases. There are 14 residues in the CDR3. The CDR3 protein is CAWNLRGGDEKLFF. The CDR3, as DNA: TGTGCCTGGAATCTCAGGGGTGGTGATGAAAAACTGTTTTTT.

This chain joins TRBV14 and TRBJ2-7; D unresolved. Germline CDR1 is SGHDN and CDR2 is FVKESK. Trimming pared 5 bases from V and 3 bases from J, leaving 17 bases between. This CDR3 is built from 15 residues. The CDR3 DNA reads TGTGCCAGCAGCTCAGCAGACCGAGAGGTCTACGAGCAGTACTTC. Translating gives CASSSADREVYEQYF.

V usage is TRBV5-6 and J usage is TRBJ1-2; 9 nucleotides match TRBD1. V was pared by 2 bases and J by 0 bases, with 2 bases of the junction left unmatched. In germline, CDR1 is SGHDT, CDR2 YYEEEE. The length of the CDR3 is 15 residues. In nucleotides, the CDR3 is TGTGCCAGCAGCTTCGGGGACAGGGCTAACTATGGCTACACCTTC. It codes for CASSFGDRANYGYTF.